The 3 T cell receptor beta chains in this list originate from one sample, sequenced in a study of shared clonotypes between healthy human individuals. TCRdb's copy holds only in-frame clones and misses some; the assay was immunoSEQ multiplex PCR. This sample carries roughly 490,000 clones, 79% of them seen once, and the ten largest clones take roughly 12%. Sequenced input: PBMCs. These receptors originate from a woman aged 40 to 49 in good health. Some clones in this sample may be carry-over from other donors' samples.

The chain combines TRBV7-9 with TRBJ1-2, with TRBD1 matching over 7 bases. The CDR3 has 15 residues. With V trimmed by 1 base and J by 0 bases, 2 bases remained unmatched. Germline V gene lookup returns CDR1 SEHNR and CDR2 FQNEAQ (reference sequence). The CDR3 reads CASSLGQGANYGYTF. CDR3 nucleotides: TGTGCCAGCAGCTTAGGACAGGGAGCTAACTATGGCTACACCTTC. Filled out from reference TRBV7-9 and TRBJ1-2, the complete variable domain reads DTGVSQNPRHKITKRGQNVTFRCDPISEHNRLYWYRQTLGQGPEFLTYFQNEAQLEKSRLLSDRFSAERPKGSFSTLEIQRTEQGDSAMYLCASSLGQGANYGYTFGSGTRLTVV.

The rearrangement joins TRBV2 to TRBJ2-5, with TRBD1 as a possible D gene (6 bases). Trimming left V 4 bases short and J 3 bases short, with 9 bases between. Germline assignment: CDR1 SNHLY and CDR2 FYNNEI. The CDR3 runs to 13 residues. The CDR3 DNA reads TGTGCCAGCAGTGGACAGGACAAAGAGACCCAGTACTTC. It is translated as CASSGQDKETQYF.

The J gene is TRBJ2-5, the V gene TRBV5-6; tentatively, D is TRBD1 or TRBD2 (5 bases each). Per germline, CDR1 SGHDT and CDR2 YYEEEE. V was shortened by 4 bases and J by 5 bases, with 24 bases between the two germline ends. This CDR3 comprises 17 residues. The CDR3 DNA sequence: TGTGCCAGCAGCGGTTCACCGGGACGCGAAGTCGGGGAGACCCAGTACTTC. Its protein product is CASSGSPGREVGETQYF.